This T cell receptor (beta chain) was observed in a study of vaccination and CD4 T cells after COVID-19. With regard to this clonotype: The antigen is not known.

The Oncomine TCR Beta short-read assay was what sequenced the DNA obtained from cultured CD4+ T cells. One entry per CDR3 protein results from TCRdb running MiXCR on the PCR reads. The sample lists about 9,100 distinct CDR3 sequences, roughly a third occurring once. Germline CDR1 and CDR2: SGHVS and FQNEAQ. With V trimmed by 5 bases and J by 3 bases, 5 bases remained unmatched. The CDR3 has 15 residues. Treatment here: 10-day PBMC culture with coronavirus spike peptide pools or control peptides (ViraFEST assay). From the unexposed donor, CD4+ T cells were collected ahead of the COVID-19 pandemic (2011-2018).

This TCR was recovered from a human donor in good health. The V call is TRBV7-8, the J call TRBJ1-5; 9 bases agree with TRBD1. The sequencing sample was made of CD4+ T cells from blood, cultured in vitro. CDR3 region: CASSMTGGNNQPQHF. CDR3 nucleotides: TGTGCCAGCAGCATGACAGGGGGGAACAATCAGCCCCAGCATTTT.